The 11 T cell receptor beta chains presented below share a single source sample, sequenced in a study of T cells in Graves' hyperthyroidism and ophthalmopathy. Amplified regions were TCR beta CDR3 sequences from RNA transcripts. The study used the HTBI primer set for a first-round RT-PCR of the TCR CDR3. One entry per CDR3 protein, called by TCRdb with MiXCR from the multiplex PCR reads. The profile covers about 640,000 distinct CDR3 sequences, with around 20% appearing a single time and 30% to 40% taken by the ten largest. Sequencing was performed on blood. Receptor source: a man under 40 with Graves' ophthalmopathy.

In its sample, this clonotype was seen a few times. The J gene is TRBJ2-3, the V gene TRBV5-1, with a tentative D call TRBD1 (5 bases). Germline assignment: CDR1 SGHRS and CDR2 YFSETQ. V lost 4 bases and J lost 2, with 14 bases in between. The CDR3 consists of 15 residues. This chain's CDR3 is CASSLSTEFTDTQYF. CDR3 DNA sequence: TGCGCCAGCAGCCTATCGACAGAGTTCACAGATACGCAGTATTTT.

This clonotype has at least ten counts. The chain couples TRBV28 to TRBJ2-3; 8 nucleotides match TRBD2. Germline V gene data show CDR1 as MDHEN and CDR2 as SYDVKM. The CDR3 sequence is 14 residues long. V dropped 10 bases and J dropped 5; count of bases not matched to a gene: 11. CDR3: CATSDFSGKDTQYF. The CDR3 DNA follows: TGTGCCACCTCCGACTTTAGCGGGAAAGATACGCAGTATTTT.

A note on this clonotype: Mismatch with germline at one junction end may stem from a read error. The chain carries TRBV12-3 or TRBV12-4 and TRBJ2-7; 10 nucleotides align to TRBD1. The CDR3 is 15 residues long. The CDR3 reads CASSLERQGARERYF. The CDR3, as DNA: TGTGCCAGCAGCTTAGAAAGACAGGGGGCACGCGAGCGGTACTTC.

The chain combines TRBV6-1 with TRBJ1-1; D is uncertain. The germline gives CDR1 MNHNS, CDR2 SASEGT. The CDR3 consists of 15 residues. V gave up 5 bases and J gave up 4 bases, with 17 bases separating them. The CDR3 loop is CASSTNPDPSTEAFF. In DNA form, the CDR3 reads TGTGCCAGCAGTACTAATCCGGACCCCTCCACTGAAGCTTTCTTT.

This clonotype was counted many times. The gene calls are TRBV2 and TRBJ1-1; D is possibly TRBD1 (6 bases). Trimming took 8 bases from V and 8 from J, leaving 15 bases between them. The CDR3 loop spans 12 amino acids. Germline V CDR1 and CDR2: SNHLY, FYNNEI. The CDR3 DNA reads as TGTGCCAGCCGCGGAGGGGGTGGGGAAGCTTTCTTT. Its translation is CASRGGGGEAFF.

This clonotype was seen repeatedly, ten times or more. The chain joins TRBV2 to TRBJ2-1; TRBD2 aligns across 13 bases. V lost 1 base and J lost 7; bases outside the gene matches: 1. The CDR3 is 15 residues long. Germline loops: CDR1 SNHLY, CDR2 FYNNEI. CDR3 amino acids: CASSEEGLAGNEQFF. In DNA, the CDR3 is TGTGCCAGCAGTGAAGAGGGACTAGCGGGAAATGAGCAGTTCTTC.

This clonotype was found a few times. The chain combines TRBV12-3 or TRBV12-4 with TRBJ1-5; D possibly corresponds to TRBD1 (5 bases). This CDR3 has 13 amino acids. V was clipped by 1 base and J by 10 bases, with 11 bases between them. The CDR3, as DNA: TGTGCCAGCAGTTTAGGAATGGGGGGACCCCAGCATTTT. Its translation is CASSLGMGGPQHF.

Note on this clonotype: A read error may explain this, as a much larger clone is one base away. The rearrangement joins TRBV28 to TRBJ2-7; 7 bases agree with TRBD2. In germline, CDR1 is MDHEN, CDR2 SYDVKM. CDR3 size: 14 residues. Trimming cost V 2 bases and J 3 bases; bases outside gene matches: 4. CDR3 loop: CASSLLAENYEQYF. The CDR3 DNA reads as TGTGCCAGCAGTTTACTAGCGGAGAACTACGAGCAGTACTTC.

This clonotype was seen at least ten times. This chain uses TRBV28 with TRBJ2-7, with a weak D call TRBD1 (5 bases). V lost 8 bases and J 2 bases, leaving 13 bases between the germline ends. Germline CDR1 is MDHEN and CDR2 is SYDVKM. The CDR3 length is 13 residues. CDR3 coding DNA: TGTGCCAGCCGCTATGACAGTCCCTACGAGCAGTACTTC. It codes for CASRYDSPYEQYF.

This chain connects TRBV7-2 to TRBJ1-3, with no clear D. This CDR3 region has 17 residues. V lost 2 bases to trimming and J lost 0 bases, with 14 bases between them. Germline-derived CDR1 and CDR2 are SGHTA and FQGNSA. The CDR3 coding sequence is TGTGCCAGCAGCTTACCGTCGGCTGGGCGCTCTGGAAACACCATATATTTT. It encodes CASSLPSAGRSGNTIYF.

CDR3 sequence: CASSYLIARGAKNQPQHF. The CDR3 DNA sequence: TGTGCCAGCAGTTATCTAATTGCTCGGGGGGCGAAGAATCAGCCCCAGCATTTT. The chain uses TRBV6-2 or TRBV6-3 and TRBJ1-5, with D possibly TRBD1 on 6 matching bases. The CDR3 extends over 18 amino acids. From germline, CDR1 is MNHEY and CDR2 SVGEGT. V was clipped by 3 bases and J by 4 bases, with 22 bases between them.